These 5 T cell receptor beta chains originate from one sample sequenced in a study of cytomegalovirus exposure and HLA in healthy donors. The PCR used 60 Vbeta and 13 Jbeta primers. Using immunoSEQ multiplex PCR, the repertoire was profiled, and TCRdb retains in-frame clones only, with some absent. In the table there are over 150,000 clones, about four fifths of which are singletons. Sequencing input: PBMCs. The receptor source for this set is a man younger than 35 in good health and CMV-seronegative.

The chain joins TRBV6-6 to TRBJ1-1; D gene ambiguous. This CDR3 is built from 13 residues. The germline CDR1 and CDR2 sequences are MNHNY and SVGAGI (reference sequence). Trimming removed 0 bases from V and 6 bases from J, with 8 bases in between. CDR3 amino acids: CASSYSRLAEAFF. The CDR3 DNA follows: TGTGCCAGCAGTTACTCGAGACTGGCTGAAGCTTTCTTT.

V is TRBV2 and J is TRBJ2-1; tentative D call: TRBD2 (7 bases). Trimming took off 9 bases at V and 4 bases at J, with 19 bases between the two ends. Germline lookup yields CDR1 SNHLY and CDR2 FYNNEI. The length of the CDR3 is 15 residues. This CDR3 reads CARREGGGYYNEQFF. The CDR3 DNA follows: TGTGCCAGAAGAGAAGGGGGAGGGTATTACAATGAGCAGTTCTTC.

The chain couples TRBV6-4 to TRBJ2-2; 10 positions match TRBD2. This CDR3 comprises 15 residues. The germline gives CDR1 MRHNA, CDR2 SNTAGT. Trimming at V came to 8 bases and at J to 4 bases, leaving 7 bases not matched to a gene. Here the CDR3 DNA reads TGTGCCAGCTCTAGCGGGAGTGGGTCCACCGGGGAGCTGTTTTTT. As protein: CASSSGSGSTGELFF.

The chain combines TRBV10-3 with TRBJ1-6, with a weak D call TRBD1 (5 bases). The germline V gene encodes CDR1 ENHRY and CDR2 SYGVKD. This CDR3 spans 12 amino acids. V was trimmed by 3 bases and J by 14 bases, leaving 11 bases between them. The CDR3 here is CAISESGGTLHF. CDR3 in DNA: TGTGCCATCAGTGAATCGGGGGGAACCCTCCACTTT.

This clone was detected only a few times. The rearrangement joins TRBV5-1 to TRBJ1-6; no firm D call. This CDR3 is 14 amino acids long. Germline-derived CDR1 and CDR2 are SGHRS and YFSETQ. V lost 0 bases and J lost 8, with 9 bases in between. CDR3 nucleotide sequence: TGCGCCAGCAGCTTGGGATCTCAGGATTCACCCCTCCACTTT. Translating it yields CASSLGSQDSPLHF.